This is a list of T cell receptor beta chains from one sample in a study of blood T cell repertoires in COVID-19. The method was immunoSEQ multiplex PCR; TCRdb's version includes in-frame clones alone and lacks a portion of them. This sample carries roughly 190,000 clones, approximately 81% of them seen once, and the ten largest clones take around 13%. The specimen sequenced was peripheral blood. Source of these receptors: a woman aged 70-85 years with COVID-19, enrolled during active disease. Both conserved end residues are part of each CDR3. A D gene is named only where the DNA matches it firmly. Clone size, where shown, is once, few, many, or a class for clones that have expanded.

NA	NA	TRBV19	TRBJ1-1	CASSLQGDWSEAFF	TGTGCCAGTAGCCTACAGGGAGATTGGTCCGAAGCTTTCTTT
NA	NA	TRBV19	TRBJ1-1	CASTNTGRGAEAFF	TGTGCCAGTACCAATACAGGGAGGGGCGCTGAAGCTTTCTTT
NA	many	TRBV25-1	TRBJ1-1	CASSELGSEAFF	TGTGCCAGCAGTGAACTTGGCAGTGAAGCTTTCTTT
TRBD1	NA	TRBV25-1	TRBJ1-1	CASSEYGTGLNTEAFF	TGTGCCAGCAGTGAATATGGGACAGGGCTGAACACTGAAGCTTTCTTT
TRBD1	many	TRBV19	TRBJ1-4	CASSPGTGLEKLFF	TGTGCCAGTAGTCCCGGGACAGGGCTTGAAAAACTGTTTTTT
TRBD1	NA	TRBV18	TRBJ1-5	CASSADRGFQPQHF	TGTGCCAGCTCGGCCGACAGGGGGTTTCAGCCCCAGCATTTT
NA	few	TRBV27	TRBJ1-2	CASSPPGRINYGYTF	TGTGCCAGCAGTCCGCCTGGGAGGATTAACTATGGCTACACCTTC
TRBD2	once	TRBV27	TRBJ2-2	CASSLNGRYTGELFF	TGTGCCAGCAGTTTAAACGGGAGGTACACCGGGGAGCTGTTTTTT
NA	NA	TRBV11-2	TRBJ2-7	CASSLDRSRQYEQYF	TGTGCCAGCAGCTTAGATCGAAGCAGGCAGTACGAGCAGTACTTC
TRBD1	NA	TRBV28	TRBJ1-5	CASSFPGQGNQPQHF	TGTGCCAGCAGTTTCCCCGGACAGGGAAATCAGCCCCAGCATTTT
TRBD1	NA	TRBV5-1	TRBJ1-1	CASSLGTGEPEAFF	TGCGCCAGCAGCTTGGGCACAGGGGAGCCTGAAGCTTTCTTT
NA	NA	TRBV12-5	TRBJ1-5	CASGSGQPQHF	TGTGCTAGCGGTTCGGGTCAGCCCCAGCATTTT
NA	NA	TRBV3-1/TRBV3-2	TRBJ1-2	CASSGSTGLNGYTF	TGTGCCAGCAGCGGTTCTACAGGCTTAAATGGCTACACCTTC
TRBD1	NA	TRBV5-6	TRBJ1-3	CASSLTGDGNTIYF	TGTGCCAGCAGCTTGACAGGGGATGGAAACACCATATATTTT
TRBD1	NA	TRBV28	TRBJ2-5	CASSSGTGIETQYF	TGTGCCAGCAGTTCGGGGACAGGGATCGAGACCCAGTACTTC
TRBD2	few	TRBV7-2	TRBJ2-1	CASSTPPKLSGTGQFF	TGTGCCAGCAGCACCCCCCCAAAGCTCAGCGGGACTGGGCAGTTCTTC
TRBD1	once	TRBV28	TRBJ2-1	CASSLLDRVKNEQFF	TGTGCCAGCAGTTTATTAGACAGGGTCAAGAATGAGCAGTTCTTC
NA	NA	TRBV10-3	TRBJ1-1	CAISVGEDTEAFF	TGTGCCATCAGTGTCGGGGAAGACACTGAAGCTTTCTTT
NA	many	TRBV2	TRBJ2-7	CASSEAGGGVGKQYF	TGTGCCAGCAGTGAAGCGGGTGGAGGGGTCGGTAAGCAGTACTTC
NA	NA	TRBV5-4	TRBJ1-4	CASSTREAVPEKLFF	TGTGCCAGCAGCACGCGGGAGGCCGTACCCGAAAAACTGTTTTTT
NA	NA	TRBV7-2	TRBJ2-3	CASSPLFRDTQYF	TGTGCCAGCAGCCCCTTATTCAGGGATACGCAGTATTTT
TRBD1	NA	TRBV30	TRBJ2-7	CAWRLPGQGHEQYF	TGTGCCTGGAGACTTCCAGGACAGGGTCACGAGCAGTACTTC